A single sample is the source of the 4 T cell receptor beta chains below, sequenced in a study of control samples from healthy donors and cancer patients. Sequencing used immunoSEQ multiplex PCR; TCRdb keeps in-frame clones, though not all of them. The sample includes around 150,000 clones, nearly 96% of them seen just once. The sequencing input was blood. The receptors originated from a woman in her 30s in good health.

The chain recombines TRBV2 with TRBJ1-1, with D tentatively TRBD1 (5 bases). Germline loops: CDR1 SNHLY, CDR2 FYNNEI. Deletions cut 3 bases from V and 0 bases from J, with 14 bases between. This CDR3 comprises 16 residues. CDR3: CASSDPTESLNTEAFF. The CDR3 nucleotides are TGTGCCAGCAGTGACCCGACAGAATCTCTGAACACTGAAGCTTTCTTT.

This chain connects TRBV19 to TRBJ2-1, with TRBD2 identical over 9 bases. Germline-derived CDR1 and CDR2 are LNHDA and SQIVND (reference sequence). V trimming: 7 bases; J trimming: 10 bases; junction bases outside the gene matches: 14. The CDR3 is 15 amino acids. The CDR3 here is CASTHGLAGRGEQFF. CDR3 nucleotide sequence: TGTGCCAGTACCCATGGGCTAGCGGGGAGAGGAGAGCAGTTCTTC.

In its sample, this clone was seen once. The V call is TRBV18, the J call TRBJ2-1; 9 nucleotides line up with TRBD2. Germline V gene sequence: CDR1 KGHSH, CDR2 LQKENI. V lost 2 bases to trimming and J lost 8 bases; unmatched junction nucleotides: 4. The length of the CDR3 is 14 residues. The DNA for the CDR3 is TGTGCCAGCTCACCAATGTTAGCGGGAGATGAGCAGTTCTTC. This codes for CASSPMLAGDEQFF.

This rearrangement joins TRBV7-2 to TRBJ2-7, with TRBD1 identical over 7 bases. Germline V CDR1 and CDR2: SGHTA, FQGNSA. V lost 3 bases and J lost 3; bases outside the gene matches: 2. CDR3 length: 13 amino acids. The CDR3 DNA is TGTGCCAGCAGCTTTTACAGGGGCTACGAGCAGTACTTC. Translated: CASSFYRGYEQYF.